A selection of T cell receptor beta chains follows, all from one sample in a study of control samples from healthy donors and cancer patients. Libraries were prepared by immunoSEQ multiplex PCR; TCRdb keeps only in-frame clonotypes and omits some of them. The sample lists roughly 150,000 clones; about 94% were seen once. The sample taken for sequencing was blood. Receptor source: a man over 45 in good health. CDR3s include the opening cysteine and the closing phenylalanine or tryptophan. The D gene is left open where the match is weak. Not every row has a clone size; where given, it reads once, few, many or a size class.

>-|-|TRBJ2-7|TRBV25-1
CASSVGDEQYF
TGTGCCAGCAGTGTAGGGGACGAGCAGTACTTC
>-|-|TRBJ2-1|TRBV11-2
CASTPRQGNYNEQFF
TGTGCCAGCACCCCCAGGCAGGGGAATTACAATGAGCAGTTCTTC
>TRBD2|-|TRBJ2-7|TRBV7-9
CASSYSASGSSYEQYF
TGTGCCAGCAGCTATTCCGCGAGCGGGAGCTCCTACGAGCAGTACTTC
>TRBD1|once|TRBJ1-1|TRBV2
CATRPGQKNTEAFF
TGTGCCACTAGACCGGGACAGAAGAACACTGAAGCTTTCTTT
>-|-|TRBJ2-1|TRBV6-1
CASSEQSFYSYNEQFF
TGTGCCAGCAGTGAACAGAGCTTTTACTCCTACAATGAGCAGTTCTTC
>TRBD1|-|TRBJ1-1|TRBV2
CASSHRTGGTEAFF
TGTGCCAGCAGTCACCGGACAGGGGGCACTGAAGCTTTCTTT
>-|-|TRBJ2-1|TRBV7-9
CASSPITGLSVNEQFF
TGTGCCAGCAGCCCGATTACAGGGTTGAGCGTGAATGAGCAGTTCTTC
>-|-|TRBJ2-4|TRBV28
CASRSVSSKNIQYF
TGTGCCAGCAGATCAGTGAGTAGCAAAAACATTCAGTACTTC
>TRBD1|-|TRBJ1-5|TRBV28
CASSTGTGRNQPQHF
TGTGCCAGCAGCACCGGGACAGGGCGCAATCAGCCCCAGCATTTT
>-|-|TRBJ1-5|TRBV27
CASSPHRGGGGQPQHF
TGTGCCAGCAGCCCCCATCGGGGGGGCGGCGGTCAGCCCCAGCATTTT
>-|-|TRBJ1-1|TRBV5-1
CASSPGMNTEAFF
TGCGCCAGCAGCCCGGGGATGAACACTGAAGCTTTCTTT
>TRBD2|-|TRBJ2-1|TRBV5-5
CASSSLPAGDRNEQFF
TGTGCCAGCAGCTCTCTCCCAGCGGGAGATCGGAATGAGCAGTTCTTC
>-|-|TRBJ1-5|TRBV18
CASSPAESVIQPQHF
TGTGCCAGCTCACCGGCGGAGTCAGTTATTCAGCCCCAGCATTTT
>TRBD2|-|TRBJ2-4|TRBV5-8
CASSPATGLAGFGIQYF
TGTGCCAGCAGCCCTGCCACCGGACTAGCGGGATTTGGCATTCAGTACTTC
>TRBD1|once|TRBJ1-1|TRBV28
CASSLPTRGRLGTEAFF
TGTGCCAGCAGTTTACCCACCAGGGGGCGTTTGGGTACTGAAGCTTTCTTT
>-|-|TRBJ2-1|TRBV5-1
CASSPPRSYNEQFF
TGCGCCAGCAGCCCGCCCCGATCCTACAATGAGCAGTTCTTC
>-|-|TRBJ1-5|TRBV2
CASSDGELVDPQHF
TGTGCCAGCAGTGATGGGGAACTAGTGGATCCCCAGCATTTT
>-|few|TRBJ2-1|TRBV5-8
CASSSKGASTGGNEQFF
TGTGCCAGCAGCTCTAAGGGGGCCAGTACCGGAGGGAATGAGCAGTTCTTC
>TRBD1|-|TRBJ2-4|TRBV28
CASSSPGGNIQYF
TGTGCCAGCAGTTCTCCAGGGGGCAACATTCAGTACTTC
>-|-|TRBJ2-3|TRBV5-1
CASRSGAGTSTDTQYF
TGCGCCAGCAGGTCGGGAGCGGGTACTAGCACAGATACGCAGTATTTT
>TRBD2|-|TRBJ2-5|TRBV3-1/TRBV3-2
CASSQDKSIAGGGETQYF
TGTGCCAGCAGCCAAGATAAGTCGATAGCGGGAGGCGGGGAGACCCAGTACTTC
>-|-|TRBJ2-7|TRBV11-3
CASSLDSGNTYEQYF
TGTGCCAGCAGCTTAGATAGTGGGAACACCTACGAGCAGTACTTC
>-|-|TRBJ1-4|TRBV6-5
CASRVTFATNEKLFF
TGTGCCAGCAGGGTGACGTTTGCAACTAATGAAAAACTGTTTTTT
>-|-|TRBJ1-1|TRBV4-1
CASSQDPVVGATEAFF
TGCGCCAGCAGCCAAGATCCCGTCGTAGGGGCCACTGAAGCTTTCTTT
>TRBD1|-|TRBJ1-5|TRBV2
CASSWDRDQPQHF
TGTGCCAGCAGTTGGGACAGGGATCAGCCCCAGCATTTT
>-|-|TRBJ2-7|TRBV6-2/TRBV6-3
CASSYSDTYEQYF
TGTGCCAGCAGTTACTCAGATACCTACGAGCAGTACTTC
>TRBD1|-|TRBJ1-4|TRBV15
CATSRDRTGGLEKLFF
TGTGCCACCAGCAGAGATCGGACAGGGGGGCTTGAAAAACTGTTTTTT
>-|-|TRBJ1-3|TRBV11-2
CASSFLNSGNTIYF
TGTGCCAGCAGCTTCCTGAACTCTGGAAACACCATATATTTT
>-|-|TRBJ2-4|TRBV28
CASTRASPGNIQYF
TGTGCCAGCACCCGGGCCAGCCCGGGGAACATTCAGTACTTC
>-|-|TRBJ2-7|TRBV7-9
CASSLAPGDLSYEQYF
TGTGCCAGCAGCTTAGCTCCAGGGGATCTCTCCTACGAGCAGTACTTC
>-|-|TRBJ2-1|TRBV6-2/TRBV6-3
CASSYSDWTNEQFF
TGTGCCAGCAGTTACTCGGACTGGACCAATGAGCAGTTCTTC
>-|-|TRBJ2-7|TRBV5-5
CASSPVPAYEQYF
TGTGCCAGCAGCCCGGTTCCAGCCTACGAGCAGTACTTC
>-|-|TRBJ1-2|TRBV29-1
CSREMGSYGYTF
TGCAGCAGGGAAATGGGCAGCTATGGCTACACCTTC